The next 16 T cell receptor beta chains were all read from a single sample in a study of OX40 agonist ivuxolimab in advanced cancers. Assay used: immunoSEQ multiplex PCR; TCRdb lists only in-frame clones, some missing. This sample has roughly 35,000 clones; roughly 80% occur once, and the top ten carry 11%. The specimen comprised CD4+ or CD8+ T cells sorted from blood, sampled in a trial of the OX40 agonist ivuxolimab. The receptors were sampled from an adult with an advanced solid tumor such as melanoma, head and neck, liver or kidney cancer.

This rearrangement joins TRBV19 to TRBJ2-7, with D possibly TRBD2 on 5 matching bases. V was cut by 5 bases and J by 6 bases, with 20 bases left in between. Germline V gene sequence: CDR1 LNHDA, CDR2 SQIVND (reference sequence). The CDR3 is 15 amino acids. This CDR3 reads CASSALGLPGSEQYF. The CDR3 coding sequence is TGTGCCAGTAGTGCCCTCGGTCTCCCGGGGAGCGAGCAGTACTTC.

The J gene is TRBJ1-2, the V gene TRBV7-2; 7 bases align to TRBD1. Germline V lookup: CDR1 SGHTA, CDR2 FQGNSA. The CDR3 runs 15 residues. Germline trimming cut 4 bases from V and 8 bases from J; bases unmatched to any gene: 13. The CDR3 loop reads CASSSRTGDPKGYTF. In DNA form, the CDR3 reads TGTGCCAGCAGCTCCCGGACAGGCGACCCTAAGGGCTACACCTTC.

V and J are TRBV5-1 and TRBJ1-3, with unresolved D. CDR1 SGHRS and CDR2 YFSETQ come from the germline V gene. Deletions cut 3 bases from V and 4 bases from J, with 11 bases between. This CDR3 is built from 14 residues. The CDR3 protein is CASSYDPVGNTIYF. CDR3 DNA sequence: TGCGCCAGCAGCTATGATCCGGTGGGAAACACCATATATTTT.

The chain uses TRBV5-1 and TRBJ1-1, with D possibly TRBD1 on 5 matching bases. In germline, CDR1 is SGHRS, CDR2 YFSETQ. V was cut by 4 bases and J by 1 base, with 14 bases left in between. The CDR3 contains 15 residues. The CDR3 region has the DNA TGCGCCAGCAGCCGAGAAAGCGGACAGAACACTGAAGCTTTCTTT. Translating gives CASSRESGQNTEAFF.

The V call is TRBV5-1, the J call TRBJ1-2, with D tentatively TRBD1 (6 bases). The CDR3 spans 15 residues. Looked up from germline, CDR1 is SGHRS and CDR2 is YFSETQ. The ends were cut back, 2 bases at V and 0 bases at J, with 11 bases in the middle. CDR3 sequence reads: CASSFSGEANYGYTF. The DNA for the CDR3 is TGCGCCAGCAGCTTTTCAGGGGAAGCTAACTATGGCTACACCTTC.

This clone came up once. This rearrangement joins TRBV9 to TRBJ2-7; D tentatively reads TRBD1 or TRBD2 (7 bases each). The CDR3 loop spans 18 amino acids. CDR1 and CDR2 from the germline V gene are SGDLS and YYNGEE. Trimming removed 0 bases at V and 6 bases at J, with 25 bases between. CDR3 residues: CASSVDPSGTARGGEQYF. The DNA of the CDR3 is TGTGCCAGCAGCGTAGACCCCTCCGGGACAGCTAGGGGGGGCGAGCAGTACTTC.

This clone was detected only a few times. The chain carries TRBV7-2 and TRBJ2-3; D perhaps matches TRBD2 (5 bases). Looked up from germline, CDR1 is SGHTA and CDR2 is FQGNSA. The germline V and J ends were trimmed by 4 bases and 0 bases, with 8 bases remaining between them. The CDR3 sequence is 14 residues long. The CDR3 DNA reads TGTGCCAGCAGCTCGACGGGGAGCACAGATACGCAGTATTTT. Translation: CASSSTGSTDTQYF.

The chain combines TRBV29-1 with TRBJ2-7; 7 positions match TRBD1. Trimming removed 4 bases from V and 0 bases from J; junction bases left unmatched: 9. CDR1 is SQVTM, CDR2 ANQGSEA, per germline. The CDR3 runs 15 residues. The CDR3 reads CSVVLGDSISYEQYF. In DNA form, the CDR3 reads TGCAGCGTTGTACTTGGGGACAGTATCTCCTACGAGCAGTACTTC.

The V and J genes are TRBV28 and TRBJ2-1, with 15 bases identical to TRBD2. This CDR3 has 16 amino acids. Germline V gives CDR1 MDHEN, CDR2 SYDVKM. After removal of 4 bases from V and 5 bases from J, the junction contained 3 bases not matched to a gene. The CDR3 here is CASSSWTSGGDNEQFF. The CDR3 nucleotides read TGTGCCAGCAGTTCTTGGACTAGCGGGGGGGACAATGAGCAGTTCTTC.

CDR3 residues: CASSQALLVETQYF. Here the CDR3 DNA reads TGCGCCAGCAGCCAAGCCCTGCTAGTAGAGACCCAGTACTTC. The V call is TRBV4-1, the J call TRBJ2-5; no clear D. Germline assignment: CDR1 MGHRA and CDR2 YSYEKL. V was trimmed by 1 base and J by 4 bases, leaving 10 bases between them. This CDR3 comprises 14 residues.

This clone appeared once. The J gene is TRBJ2-7, the V gene TRBV6-5; 9 nucleotides match TRBD1. The CDR3 extends over 14 amino acids. CDR1 MNHEY and CDR2 SVGAGI come from the germline V gene. Losses at the gene ends were 5 bases for V and 5 bases for J; bases not matched to a gene: 7. The DNA of the CDR3 is TGTGCCAGCAGTCCCCCGGGACAGGGCAACGAGCAGTACTTC. Its translation is CASSPPGQGNEQYF.

J is TRBJ1-5 and V is TRBV5-4; D remains unclear. CDR1 SGHNT and CDR2 YYREEE come from the germline V gene (reference sequence). The CDR3 runs 14 residues. V shed 4 bases and J shed 4 bases, with 12 bases lying between them. The CDR3 region is CASSLDGGNQPQHF. For the CDR3, the DNA is TGTGCCAGCAGCCTAGACGGAGGAAATCAGCCCCAGCATTTT. The full variable domain, completed using reference TRBV5-4 and TRBJ1-5, is ETGVTQSPTHLIKTRGQQVTLRCSSQSGHNTVSWYQQALGQGPQFIFQYYREEENGRGNFPPRFSGLQFPNYSSELNVNALELDDSALYLCASSLDGGNQPQHFGDGTRLSIL.

A few counts support this clone. V is TRBV4-1 and J is TRBJ1-5; no firm D call. CDR1 MGHRA and CDR2 YSYEKL come from the germline V gene. Trimming took off 0 bases at V and 7 bases at J, with 7 bases between the two ends. The CDR3 runs to 13 residues. Written as DNA, the CDR3 is TGCGCCAGCAGCCAAGATCGGGGACAGCCCCAGCATTTT. It specifies CASSQDRGQPQHF.

This clone has a handful of counts. The rearrangement joins TRBV4-1 to TRBJ1-6; the match to TRBD1 covers 7 bases. V gave up 0 bases and J gave up 10 bases; unmatched junction bases: 3. The CDR3 loop spans 14 amino acids. The germline CDR1 and CDR2 sequences are MGHRA and YSYEKL. The CDR3 protein is CASSQEQGYSPLHF. The CDR3 bases are TGCGCCAGCAGCCAAGAACAGGGGTACTCACCCCTCCACTTT.

This rearrangement joins TRBV30 to TRBJ1-6; possible D gene TRBD1, 6 bases. Deletions cut 0 bases from V and 4 bases from J, with 16 bases between. This CDR3 has 17 amino acids. Germline lookup yields CDR1 GTSNPN and CDR2 SVGIG (reference sequence). The CDR3, as DNA: TGTGCCTGGAGTGTGTTTCGGACAGTCTATTATAATTCACCCCTCCACTTT. The encoded protein is CAWSVFRTVYYNSPLHF.

This clone was recorded a few times. The V gene is TRBV28, the J gene TRBJ2-5, with a weak D call TRBD2 (6 bases). Trimming left V 5 bases short and J 3 bases short, with 7 bases between. Germline V gene sequence: CDR1 MDHEN, CDR2 SYDVKM. This CDR3 has 12 amino acids. The DNA of the CDR3 is TGTGCCAGCAGTGGAGGGAAAGAGACCCAGTACTTC. It yields the protein CASSGGKETQYF.